This T cell receptor beta chain was sequenced during a study of blood T cell repertoires in COVID-19. Trimming pared 5 bases from V and 10 bases from J, leaving 17 bases between. The CDR3 contains 14 residues. In germline, CDR1 is LGHDT, CDR2 YNNKEL (reference sequence). The table came from immunoSEQ multiplex PCR; TCRdb's copy has only in-frame clones and leaves some out. The sample has approximately 230,000 clones, around 83% seen once. This receptor was taken from an older man with acute or convalescent COVID-19. The material sequenced was peripheral blood. The rearrangement uses TRBV3-1 (or the pseudogene TRBV3-2) and TRBJ1-4, with D hard to call. The CDR3 coding sequence is TGTGCCAGCAGCTCCGCCGGGAGGGAAGGAAAACTGTTTTTT. Protein product: CASSSAGREGKLFF.